This T cell receptor (beta chain) was sequenced during a study of CD8 T cells in Susac syndrome. Roughly 0.45 to 1 ug RNA was reverse transcribed with random hexamers. MiXCR, applied by TCRdb to the immunoSEQ multiplex PCR reads, yields one record per CDR3 protein. The data hold some 140,000 distinct CDR3 sequences, with 80% observed a single time. The trim removed 3 bases at V and 7 bases at J, leaving 6 bases unmatched. CDR3 size: 14 residues. Looked up from germline, CDR1 is SGHNT and CDR2 is YYREEE (reference sequence). This sequence originates from a human donor with multiple sclerosis. The rearrangement uses TRBV5-4 and TRBJ2-1, with 8 bases matching TRBD1. Sample: CD8+ T cells from PBMCs. The chain's CDR3 is CASSSAGGSNEQFF. CDR3 sequence (DNA): TGTGCCAGCAGCTCGGCAGGGGGCTCGAATGAGCAGTTCTTC.